The 16 T cell receptor beta chains below were found in one sample sequenced in a study of blood T cell repertoires in COVID-19. Only in-frame clones appear in the TCRdb table, and some are missing; sequencing was by immunoSEQ multiplex PCR. The sample lists some 150,000 clones, around four fifths occurring once. What was sequenced was peripheral blood. These receptors originate from a human donor in a cohort sampled during active COVID-19.

This clone showed up just once. The chain links TRBV5-3 to TRBJ2-3; 11 bases align to TRBD1. TRBV5-3 is treated as an ORF (open reading frame) with a function not yet certain. CDR3 length equals 15 residues. The ends lost 4 bases at V and 3 bases at J; junction bases unmatched: 4. CDR3 nucleotide sequence: TGTGCCAGAAGCCCGGGACAGGGGGTGACAGATACGCAGTATTTT. Translation gives CARSPGQGVTDTQYF.

This clone was counted at least ten times. V is TRBV6-5 and J is TRBJ1-1; D may be TRBD1 (5 bases). CDR1 and CDR2 from the germline V gene are MNHEY and SVGAGI. The V end was cut by 11 bases, the J end by 4 bases, with 17 bases between. The CDR3 covers 13 residues. The CDR3, as DNA: TGTGCCGCGGCCAAGGGGCACGGCACTGAAGCTTTCTTT. It encodes CAAAKGHGTEAFF.

This chain links TRBV5-4 with TRBJ2-5, with D possibly being TRBD2 (5 bases). Germline CDR1 and CDR2: SGHNT and YYREEE (reference sequence). Trimming took 6 bases from V and 5 from J, leaving 17 bases between them. The CDR3 consists of 14 residues. The CDR3: CASTNNRGTETQYF. Here the CDR3 DNA reads TGTGCCAGCACCAACAATCGGGGAACGGAGACCCAGTACTTC.

The genes are TRBV27 and TRBJ1-2; 7 bases line up with TRBD1. The CDR3 runs to 14 residues. Looked up from germline, CDR1 is MNHEY and CDR2 is SMNVEV (reference sequence). Trimming removed 5 bases from V and 4 bases from J; junction bases left unmatched: 7. The CDR3 nucleotides are TGTGCCAGCAGTCCCCAAGACAGGGTCTATGGCTACACCTTC. Encoded protein: CASSPQDRVYGYTF.

The genes are TRBV5-1 and TRBJ2-7; possible D gene TRBD1, 6 bases. The CDR3 length is 16 residues. From germline, CDR1 is SGHRS and CDR2 YFSETQ. The V end was cut by 7 bases, the J end by 2 bases, with 22 bases between. CDR3 nucleotides: TGCGCCAGCGGACCATCCGGGACACTCTCTCCCTACGAGCAGTACTTC. This translates into CASGPSGTLSPYEQYF.

This rearrangement joins TRBV5-6 to TRBJ2-3, with 12 bases aligning to TRBD2. V was pared by 0 bases and J by 4 bases, with 6 bases of the junction left unmatched. The CDR3 is 17 residues long. CDR1 SGHDT and CDR2 YYEEEE come from the germline V gene. CDR3 DNA sequence: TGTGCCAGCAGCTTGGTGGCTAGCGGGGGGGACCCAGATACGCAGTATTTT. This codes for CASSLVASGGDPDTQYF.

The chain links TRBV19 to TRBJ2-3; no definite D call. Germline loops: CDR1 LNHDA, CDR2 SQIVND (reference sequence). Trimming took off 7 bases at V and 4 bases at J, with 15 bases between the two ends. The CDR3 extends over 14 amino acids. In DNA form, the CDR3 reads TGTGCCAGTAATCGGCAGTCGGGTTCAGATACGCAGTATTTT. It is translated as CASNRQSGSDTQYF.

This chain connects TRBV2 to TRBJ2-5, with a possible D match to TRBD1 (6 bases). CDR3 length: 13 residues. CDR1 and CDR2 (germline): SNHLY, FYNNEI. The germline V and J ends were trimmed by 6 bases and 6 bases, with 14 bases remaining between them. CDR3 residues: CASSRRTVQTQYF. Here the CDR3 DNA reads TGTGCCAGCAGCCGCCGGACAGTGCAGACCCAGTACTTC. The variable domain in full, completed from reference TRBV2 and TRBJ2-5, reads EPEVTQTPSHQVTQMGQEVILRCVPISNHLYFYWYRQILGQKVEFLVSFYNNEISEKSEIFDDQFSVERPDGSNFTLKIRSTKLEDSAMYFCASSRRTVQTQYFGPGTRLLVL.

J is TRBJ1-1 and V is TRBV11-3; the D is unclear. The CDR3 has 13 residues. V was cut by 5 bases and J by 0 bases, with 7 bases left in between. In germline, CDR1 is SGHNT, CDR2 YENEEA. The CDR3 here is CASSTGMNTEAFF. CDR3 sequence (DNA): TGTGCCAGCAGCACCGGGATGAACACTGAAGCTTTCTTT.

J is TRBJ1-2 and V is TRBV4-3; TRBD1 is a possible D gene (6 bases). The V gene lost 0 bases and the J gene lost 1 base, with 12 bases spanning the gap. Germline CDR1 is LGHNA and CDR2 is YSLEER. The length of the CDR3 is 16 residues. CDR3 loop: CASSQDLGRGNYGYTF. The CDR3 DNA reads as TGCGCCAGCAGCCAAGATCTCGGCAGGGGTAACTATGGCTACACCTTC.

This sequence joins TRBV6-5 and TRBJ2-3, with D uncertain. Trimming shortened V by 2 bases and J by 2 bases, and 8 bases separated the two germline ends. CDR1 is MNHEY and CDR2 is SVGAGI in the germline V gene. The CDR3 runs 14 residues. CDR3: CASSYGPSTDTQYF. For the CDR3, the DNA is TGTGCCAGCAGTTACGGCCCCTCCACAGATACGCAGTATTTT.

The V call is TRBV6-2 or TRBV6-3, the J call TRBJ2-7; TRBD2 aligns across 13 bases. Trimming removed 5 bases from V and 4 bases from J; junction bases left unmatched: 8. This CDR3 spans 16 amino acids. CDR1 is MNHEY and CDR2 is SVGEGT in the germline V gene. The CDR3 sequence: CASSRTSGGSGYEQYF. CDR3 DNA: TGTGCCAGCAGTAGGACTAGCGGGGGCTCCGGTTACGAGCAGTACTTC.

CDR3 nucleotides: TGTGCCAGCAGTGGTCGCGGGACCCAGTTCTTC. As protein: CASSGRGTQFF. The chain uses TRBV2 and TRBJ2-1, with D possibly being TRBD2 (6 bases). Trimming pared 4 bases from V and 13 bases from J, leaving 11 bases between. The CDR3 totals 11 residues. In germline, CDR1 is SNHLY, CDR2 FYNNEI.

This chain joins TRBV3-1 (or the pseudogene TRBV3-2) and TRBJ1-2; D is unclear. There are 15 residues in the CDR3. V gave up 1 base and J gave up 4 bases, with 13 bases separating them. Per the germline V gene, CDR1 is LGHDT and CDR2 is YNNKEL (reference sequence). CDR3 nucleotides: TGTGCCAGCAGCCAAGGGGTGAGGGAGGCCTATGGCTACACCTTC. Translating gives CASSQGVREAYGYTF.

V usage is TRBV6-2 or TRBV6-3 and J usage is TRBJ2-7, with D perhaps TRBD1 (6 bases). The CDR3 runs to 15 residues. V was cut by 2 bases and J by 1 base, with 12 bases left in between. Germline V CDR1 and CDR2: MNHEY, SVGEGT. CDR3 sequence (DNA): TGTGCCAGCAGTTACGAGGGGACAAGTTCCTACGAGCAGTACTTC. As protein: CASSYEGTSSYEQYF.

The chain recombines TRBV5-1 with TRBJ1-4; TRBD1 matches at 9 bases. Germline assignment: CDR1 SGHRS and CDR2 YFSETQ. The V gene end was trimmed by 2 bases and the J gene end by 7 bases; junction bases not matched to a gene: 3. The CDR3 is 14 residues long. The chain's CDR3 is CASSFGTGTEKLFF. The CDR3 DNA reads TGCGCCAGCAGCTTCGGGACAGGGACTGAAAAACTGTTTTTT.